The clone carrying this T cell receptor beta chain showed up many times. What it binds is unknown. V shed 6 bases and J shed 5 bases, with 8 bases lying between them. Looked up from germline, CDR1 is MNHEY and CDR2 is SMNVEV (reference sequence). This CDR3 comprises 12 residues. These data come from a study of early T cells in non-severe SARS-CoV-2 infection. Turning to the study itself: The chains were unpaired, and the sequenced material was bulk RNA from unsorted whole blood.

Study-level findings and limits: VDJdb matches were skewed toward anti-spike CD8 T cell responses.

Researchers tagged individual cDNA molecules with unique molecular identifiers. From the 5' RACE reads, TCRdb called clonotypes with MiXCR, one entry per CDR3 protein. The sample has about 50,000 distinct CDR3 sequences, around a tenth seen once; the top ten hold more than 12%. The chain employs TRBV27 and TRBJ2-1, with D unclear. This TCR came from an adult who was a healthcare worker with PCR-confirmed SARS-CoV-2 infection or an uninfected control (not recorded which). The sequencing sample was made of whole blood. CDR3 DNA sequence: TGTGCCAGCAGCGACGACAACAATGAGCAGTTCTTC. It translates to CASSDDNNEQFF.